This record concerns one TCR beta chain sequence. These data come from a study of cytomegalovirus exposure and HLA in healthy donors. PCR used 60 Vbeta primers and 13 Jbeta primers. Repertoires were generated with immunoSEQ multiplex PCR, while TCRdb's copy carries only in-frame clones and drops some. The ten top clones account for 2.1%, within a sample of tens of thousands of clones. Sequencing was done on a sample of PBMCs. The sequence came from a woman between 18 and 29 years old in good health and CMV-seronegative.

The CDR3 sequence is CASSPGALLGTEAFF. The CDR3 bases are TGCGCCAGCAGCCCAGGGGCCCTCCTTGGCACTGAAGCTTTCTTT. This chain uses TRBV5-1 with TRBJ1-1, with a tentative D call TRBD1 (6 bases). Per the germline V gene, CDR1 is SGHRS and CDR2 is YFSETQ. The CDR3 runs 15 residues. The V gene lost 4 bases and the J gene lost 4 bases, with 17 bases spanning the gap.